This T cell receptor beta chain was obtained from a study of human T cells and chemical hapten exposure. Points from the study as a whole: There was alopecia in the donors, so their immune response may differ from that of healthy people.

Details on this clonotype: The antigen is unknown.

CDR3 length: 13 amino acids. The germline V gene encodes CDR1 ENHRY and CDR2 SYGVKD. The V end lost 0 bases, the J end lost 9 bases, and 10 bases lay between the germline ends. Individual cDNA molecules (in the library) carried attached unique molecular identifiers. A single record per CDR3 protein comes from TCRdb applying MiXCR to the RACE reads. There are some 300,000 distinct CDR3 sequences in the sample; around 5.5% occur only once, and roughly 8.2% lies in the top ten. The time point here: pre-sensitization, week 0. Treatment specified: therapeutic diphenylcyclopropenone sensitization with weekly scalp DPC.

This chain uses TRBV10-3 with TRBJ2-3, with D perhaps TRBD1 or TRBD2 (5 bases each). This specimen consisted of whole blood, obtained in connection with sensitization to the hapten diphenylcyclopropenone (DPC). The origin of this receptor is a woman younger than 30 with alopecia areata. Some clones in this sample may be carry-over from other donors' samples. The CDR3 DNA follows: TGTGCCATCAGTGAGTCCGGGGCGGCGACGCAGTATTTT. It is translated as CAISESGAATQYF.